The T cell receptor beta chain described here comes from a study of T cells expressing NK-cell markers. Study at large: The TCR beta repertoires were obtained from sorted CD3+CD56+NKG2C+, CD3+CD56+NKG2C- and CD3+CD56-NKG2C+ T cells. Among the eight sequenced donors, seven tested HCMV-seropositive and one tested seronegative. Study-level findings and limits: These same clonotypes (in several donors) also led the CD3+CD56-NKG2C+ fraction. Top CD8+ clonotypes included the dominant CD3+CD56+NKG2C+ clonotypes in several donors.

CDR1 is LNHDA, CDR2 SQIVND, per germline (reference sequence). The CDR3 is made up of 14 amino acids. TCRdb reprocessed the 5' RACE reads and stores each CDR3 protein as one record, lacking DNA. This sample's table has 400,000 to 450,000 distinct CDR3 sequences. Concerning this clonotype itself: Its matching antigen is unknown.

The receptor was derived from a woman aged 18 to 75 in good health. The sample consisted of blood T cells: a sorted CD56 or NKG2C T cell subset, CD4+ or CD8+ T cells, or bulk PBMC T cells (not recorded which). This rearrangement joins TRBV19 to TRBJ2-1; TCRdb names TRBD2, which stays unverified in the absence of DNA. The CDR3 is CASSDLVWPIEQFF.